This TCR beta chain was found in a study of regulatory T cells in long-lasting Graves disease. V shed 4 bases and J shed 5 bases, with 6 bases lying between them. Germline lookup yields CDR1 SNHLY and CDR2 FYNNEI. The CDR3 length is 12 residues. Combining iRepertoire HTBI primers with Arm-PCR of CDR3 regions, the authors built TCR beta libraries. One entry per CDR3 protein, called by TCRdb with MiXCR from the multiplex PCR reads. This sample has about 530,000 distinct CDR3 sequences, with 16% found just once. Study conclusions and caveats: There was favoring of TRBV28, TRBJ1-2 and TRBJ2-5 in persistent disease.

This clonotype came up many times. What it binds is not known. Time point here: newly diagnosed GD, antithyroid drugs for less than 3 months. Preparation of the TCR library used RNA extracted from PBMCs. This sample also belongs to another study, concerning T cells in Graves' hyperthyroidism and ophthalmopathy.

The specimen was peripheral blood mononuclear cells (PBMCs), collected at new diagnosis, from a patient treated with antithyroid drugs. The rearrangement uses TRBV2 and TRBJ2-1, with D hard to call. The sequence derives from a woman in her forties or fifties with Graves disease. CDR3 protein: CASSVSNNEQFF. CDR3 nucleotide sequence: TGTGCCAGCAGTGTCTCTAACAATGAGCAGTTCTTC.